These 12 T cell receptor beta chains came from one sample sequenced in a study of blood T cell repertoires in COVID-19. Libraries were prepared by immunoSEQ multiplex PCR; TCRdb keeps only in-frame clonotypes and omits some of them. The sample holds just under 250,000 clones, more than 75% seen once. Material for sequencing was peripheral blood. These receptors all come from a woman aged 25 to 39 who had recovered from COVID-19.

The chain uses TRBV6-5 and TRBJ1-2, with 7 bases lining up with TRBD1. After removal of 4 bases from V and 5 bases from J, the junction contained 4 bases not matched to a gene. This CDR3 is built from 13 residues. CDR1 and CDR2 from the germline V gene are MNHEY and SVGAGI. For the CDR3, the DNA is TGTGCCAGCAGTTTAGAGGGGGCTTATGGCTACACCTTC. Translation: CASSLEGAYGYTF.

V gene TRBV6-5 combines with J gene TRBJ1-1, with 7 nucleotides matching TRBD1. J gave up 6 bases and V 7 bases, and 11 bases lay outside the gene matches. This CDR3 contains 14 residues. Germline V gene sequence: CDR1 MNHEY, CDR2 SVGAGI. The CDR3 nucleotides are TGTGCCAGCACCATGGCAGGGGGGAATGCTGAAGCTTTCTTT. Translation: CASTMAGGNAEAFF.

This clone was seen just once. The genes are TRBV12-5 and TRBJ2-7; 8 bases align to TRBD1. J lost 6 bases, V lost 2 bases, and 9 bases had no gene match. Germline values: CDR1 LGHNT, CDR2 FRNRAP. The CDR3 runs to 15 residues. CDR3: CASGLFPDRGSEQYF. CDR3 bases: TGTGCTAGTGGTTTGTTTCCTGACAGGGGCAGCGAGCAGTACTTC.

The chain has TRBV12-3 or TRBV12-4 and TRBJ1-1, with D hard to call. V lost 7 bases and J 2 bases, leaving 5 bases between the germline ends. This CDR3 has 11 amino acids. The CDR3 reads CASTPNTEAFF. CDR3 nucleotide sequence: TGTGCCAGCACCCCAAACACTGAAGCTTTCTTT.

The chain is built from TRBV3-1 (or the pseudogene TRBV3-2) and TRBJ2-3, with D hard to call. The CDR3 sequence is 14 residues long. Germline V gene data show CDR1 as LGHDT and CDR2 as YNNKEL (reference sequence). The ends were cut back, 1 base at V and 6 bases at J, with 11 bases in the middle. This chain's CDR3 is CASSQGPLRDTQYF. CDR3 sequence (DNA): TGTGCCAGCAGCCAAGGCCCTCTGCGCGATACGCAGTATTTT.

CDR3 residues: CASSRPGQGMETQYF. CDR3 coding DNA: TGTGCCAGCAGCCGACCCGGACAGGGTATGGAGACCCAGTACTTC. This rearrangement joins TRBV3-1 (or the pseudogene TRBV3-2) to TRBJ2-5; 8 bases align to TRBD1. Trimming took 4 bases from V and 5 from J; bases not matched to a gene: 9. The CDR3 runs to 15 residues. Germline CDR1 LGHDT, CDR2 YNNKEL (reference sequence).

The CDR3 nucleotides are TGTGCCAGTAGTCTGAGGGGCGGGACAGGGTACCAAGAGACCCAGTACTTC. This gives the protein CASSLRGGTGYQETQYF. The chain employs TRBV19 and TRBJ2-5; 9 bases line up with TRBD1. The CDR3 extends over 17 amino acids. Germline CDR1 and CDR2: LNHDA and SQIVND (reference sequence). Trimming cost V 5 bases and J 0 bases; bases outside gene matches: 10.

V usage is TRBV7-2 and J usage is TRBJ1-4; D is uncertain. Trimming removed 5 bases at V and 4 bases at J, with 20 bases between. The CDR3 has 17 amino acids. Germline V gives CDR1 SGHTA, CDR2 FQGNSA. CDR3 sequence: CASSPRAGVRDNEKLFF. CDR3 nucleotides: TGTGCCAGCAGCCCCCGCGCCGGGGTAAGAGATAATGAAAAACTGTTTTTT. Complete variable domain (other parts from reference TRBV7-2 and TRBJ1-4): GAGVSQSPSNKVTEKGKDVELRCDPISGHTALYWYRQSLGQGLEFLIYFQGNSAPDKSGLPSDRFSAERTGGSVSTLTIQRTQQEDSAVYLCASSPRAGVRDNEKLFFGSGTQLSVL.

This chain links TRBV3-1 (or the pseudogene TRBV3-2) with TRBJ1-5; no definite D call. Deletions cut 0 bases from V and 4 bases from J, with 4 bases between. The germline V gene has CDR1 LGHDT and CDR2 YNNKEL (reference sequence). The CDR3 covers 13 residues. The DNA of the CDR3 is TGTGCCAGCAGCCAAGACTCGAATCAGCCCCAGCATTTT. Translated: CASSQDSNQPQHF.

This chain joins TRBV10-3 and TRBJ1-1; no reliable D call. Looked up from germline, CDR1 is ENHRY and CDR2 is SYGVKD. This CDR3 contains 14 residues. Trimming took 7 bases from V and 1 from J, leaving 13 bases between them. CDR3 coding DNA: TGTGCCATCAAAGAACAGTACCCGAACACTGAAGCTTTCTTT. Translated, it gives CAIKEQYPNTEAFF.

V gene TRBV4-3 combines with J gene TRBJ2-2, with D perhaps TRBD2 (6 bases). The CDR3 spans 15 residues. V shed 1 base and J shed 4 bases, with 10 bases lying between them. Germline CDR1 and CDR2: LGHNA and YSLEER. The CDR3 nucleotides read TGCGCCAGCAGCCAAGGGAGGGTGAGCACCGGGGAGCTGTTTTTT. Protein product: CASSQGRVSTGELFF.

This rearrangement joins TRBV27 to TRBJ2-7; the match to TRBD1 covers 11 bases. CDR1 and CDR2 (germline): MNHEY, SMNVEV (reference sequence). V was clipped by 6 bases and J by 5 bases; unmatched bases: 12. The CDR3 loop spans 16 amino acids. Here the CDR3 reads CASSSRTGGQGHEQYF. For the CDR3, the DNA is TGTGCCAGCAGCTCCAGGACAGGGGGCCAGGGCCACGAGCAGTACTTC.